Below are 20 T cell receptor beta chains sequenced from a single sample in a study of cytomegalovirus exposure and HLA in healthy donors. Primers for the PCR totalled 60 Vbeta and 13 Jbeta. Clones were sequenced by immunoSEQ multiplex PCR, and TCRdb holds only the in-frame ones, with some missing. Of about 120,000 clones listed, about three fifths are singletons. The source material was PBMCs. The receptors stem from a man aged 40-49 years in good health and CMV-seropositive.

The genes are TRBV29-1 and TRBJ2-7; 13 nucleotides align to TRBD2. Germline lookup yields CDR1 SQVTM and CDR2 ANQGSEA. The CDR3 runs 15 residues. The V and J ends lost 4 bases and 2 bases, in that order; junction bases with no gene match: 5. This CDR3 reads CSVGELAGGPYEQYF. The CDR3 DNA sequence: TGCAGCGTTGGAGAACTAGCGGGAGGGCCCTACGAGCAGTACTTC.

Only a few counts were recorded for this clone. The V call is TRBV5-4, the J call TRBJ2-5; D remains unclear. This CDR3 has 14 amino acids. Trimming took 2 bases from V and 5 from J, leaving 13 bases between them. CDR1 SGHNT and CDR2 YYREEE come from the germline V gene (reference sequence). The CDR3 here is CASSLKTLGETQYF. The DNA of the CDR3 is TGTGCCAGCAGCTTAAAGACTCTCGGTGAGACCCAGTACTTC.

The V and J genes are TRBV2 and TRBJ2-7, with TRBD2 identical over 11 bases. Germline V gene sequence: CDR1 SNHLY, CDR2 FYNNEI. This CDR3 has 14 residues. V lost 6 bases, J lost 5 bases, and 6 bases stayed unmatched. CDR3: CASRPTSGRDEQYF. Written as DNA, the CDR3 is TGTGCCAGCAGACCAACTAGCGGGAGAGACGAGCAGTACTTC.

This clone was observed a handful of times. The chain combines TRBV25-1 with TRBJ2-2; 7 positions agree with TRBD2. After removal of 6 bases from V and 3 bases from J, the junction contained 10 bases not matched to a gene. Germline lookup yields CDR1 MGHDK and CDR2 SYGVNS. The CDR3 length is 16 residues. CDR3 sequence: CASSEPLAEHTGELFF. CDR3 sequence (DNA): TGTGCCAGCAGCGAACCCCTAGCGGAGCACACCGGGGAGCTGTTTTTT.

This clone was counted between two and nine times. The V gene is TRBV4-3, the J gene TRBJ2-7; a weak D match, TRBD1 (5 bases). V lost 1 base and J 2 bases, leaving 12 bases between the germline ends. In germline, CDR1 is LGHNA, CDR2 YSLEER. The CDR3 length is 15 residues. In DNA form, the CDR3 reads TGCGCCAGCAGCCAAGGGTGGGGCGGAACCTACGAGCAGTACTTC. Translation: CASSQGWGGTYEQYF.

In its sample, this clone was seen a few times. This chain uses TRBV7-9 with TRBJ1-4; maybe TRBD1 (6 bases). CDR3 length: 15 amino acids. The germline CDR1 and CDR2 sequences are SEHNR and FQNEAQ (reference sequence). With 5 bases removed from V and 3 bases from J, the gap between germline ends came to 13 bases. CDR3 in DNA: TGTGCCAGCAGCCCACAAGAGGGGGCTAATGAAAAACTGTTTTTT. Translating gives CASSPQEGANEKLFF.

This clone has just a few counts. Lacking the conserved final phenylalanine or tryptophan, this CDR3 likely reflects a read error. This chain joins TRBV7-3 and TRBJ2-4; a weak D match, TRBD1 (6 bases). Trimming removed 2 bases from V and 7 bases from J, with 12 bases in between. The CDR3 loop spans 14 amino acids. Germline CDR1 reads SGHTA; CDR2 reads FQGTGA. CDR3: CASSLGGGRNIQYL. The CDR3 DNA sequence: TGTGCCAGCAGCTTAGGGGGCGGCAGGAACATTCAGTACCTC.

V gene TRBV4-2 combines with J gene TRBJ2-3; 11 bases match TRBD2. Losses at the gene ends were 5 bases for V and 0 bases for J; bases not matched to a gene: 13. Per germline, CDR1 LGHNA and CDR2 YNFKEQ. The CDR3 runs to 19 residues. CDR3 amino acids: CASSSPGTSGGDSTDTQYF. In DNA form, the CDR3 reads TGTGCCAGCAGCTCACCCGGGACTAGCGGCGGAGATAGCACAGATACGCAGTATTTT.

The CDR3 reads CASSIAGGGSYEQYF. The CDR3 DNA is TGTGCCAGTAGTATCGCGGGGGGCGGTTCCTACGAGCAGTACTTC. V gene TRBV19 combines with J gene TRBJ2-7, with 8 bases aligning to TRBD2. The germline gives CDR1 LNHDA, CDR2 SQIVND (reference sequence). Trimming removed 3 bases from V and 1 base from J; junction bases left unmatched: 5. The CDR3 spans 15 residues.

This clone appeared once. The J gene is TRBJ1-5, the V gene TRBV9; D unclear. Germline CDR1 is SGDLS and CDR2 is YYNGEE. CDR3 size: 14 residues. V was pared by 0 bases and J by 5 bases, with 9 bases between. CDR3 DNA sequence: TGTGCCAGCAGCGTAGCTATTACAGATCAGCCCCAGCATTTT. Residues: CASSVAITDQPQHF.

The chain joins TRBV4-1 to TRBJ2-1; 15 nucleotides match TRBD2. Germline V gene sequence: CDR1 MGHRA, CDR2 YSYEKL. The ends lost 6 bases at V and 2 bases at J; junction bases unmatched: 11. This CDR3 region has 19 residues. The CDR3: CASRSLGLAGGFAYNEQFF. The CDR3 DNA is TGCGCCAGCAGGTCTCTAGGACTAGCGGGAGGGTTCGCCTACAATGAGCAGTTCTTC.

The rearrangement joins TRBV30 to TRBJ2-5, with 11 bases aligning to TRBD2. The CDR3 contains 15 residues. The germline V gene has CDR1 GTSNPN and CDR2 SVGIG (reference sequence). J gave up 2 bases and V 4 bases, and 6 bases lay outside the gene matches. In DNA form, the CDR3 reads TGTGCCTGGACACTCGGGACTAGCGGTCAAGAGACCCAGTACTTC. Its translation: CAWTLGTSGQETQYF.

This clone has a single count. CDR3 nucleotide sequence: TGCAGCGCCGCCCAGGAGCAGGGTTCACCCCTCCACTTT. It translates to CSAAQEQGSPLHF. The genes are TRBV29-1 and TRBJ1-6; D possibly corresponds to TRBD1 (5 bases). The CDR3 contains 13 residues. Germline CDR1 is SQVTM and CDR2 is ANQGSEA. V gave up 7 bases and J gave up 9 bases, with 16 bases separating them.

The chain is built from TRBV6-1 and TRBJ1-2, with 8 bases aligning to TRBD1. Trimming removed 5 bases from V and 0 bases from J; junction bases left unmatched: 2. Germline V gene sequence: CDR1 MNHNS, CDR2 SASEGT. This CDR3 has 14 residues. The CDR3 region has the DNA TGTGCCAGCAGTTCAGGGGGCACTAACTATGGCTACACCTTC. Amino acid sequence: CASSSGGTNYGYTF.

This rearrangement joins TRBV5-1 to TRBJ2-1, with 13 nucleotides matching TRBD2. Losses at the gene ends were 2 bases for V and 9 bases for J; bases not matched to a gene: 5. From germline, CDR1 is SGHRS and CDR2 YFSETQ. The CDR3 extends over 15 amino acids. The CDR3 DNA follows: TGCGCCAGCAGCTTACGGACTAGCGGGAGTGGTGAGCAGTTCTTC. Residues: CASSLRTSGSGEQFF.

The chain uses TRBV30 and TRBJ1-1, with D possibly being TRBD1 (5 bases). Germline CDR1 GTSNPN, CDR2 SVGIG (reference sequence). V dropped 3 bases and J dropped 3 bases, with 11 bases sitting between them. The CDR3 is 13 amino acids. In DNA form, the CDR3 reads TGTGCCTGGAGCTCACCAGGGTACACTGAAGCTTTCTTT. Amino acid sequence: CAWSSPGYTEAFF.

The gene calls are TRBV5-4 and TRBJ2-7; 8 positions match TRBD2. Germline loops: CDR1 SGHNT, CDR2 YYREEE (reference sequence). This CDR3 comprises 14 residues. The trim removed 6 bases at V and 2 bases at J, leaving 7 bases unmatched. CDR3 sequence reads: CASTVDSGAYEQYF. The CDR3 DNA follows: TGTGCCAGCACCGTCGATAGCGGGGCCTACGAGCAGTACTTC.

This clone was counted a few times. J is TRBJ2-7 and V is TRBV5-1, with TRBD1 matching 8 bases. Looked up from germline, CDR1 is SGHRS and CDR2 is YFSETQ. CDR3 length: 15 residues. Unmatched junction bases numbered 7, after V lost 4 bases and J lost 1 base. The CDR3: CASSQDRDRSYEQYF. The CDR3 bases are TGCGCCAGCAGCCAGGACCGGGACAGGTCCTACGAGCAGTACTTC.

The V and J genes are TRBV30 and TRBJ1-3, with D possibly TRBD1 on 5 matching bases. CDR3 length: 16 amino acids. Germline V gives CDR1 GTSNPN, CDR2 SVGIG (reference sequence). The CDR3 protein is CALVPRQTSSGNTIYF. The CDR3 region has the DNA TGTGCTCTAGTTCCAAGACAGACTAGCTCTGGAAACACCATATATTTT.

This sequence joins TRBV4-3 and TRBJ1-4; D gene uncertain. The length of the CDR3 is 15 residues. The V gene lost 1 base and the J gene lost 8 bases, with 14 bases spanning the gap. Germline values: CDR1 LGHNA, CDR2 YSLEER. In DNA form, the CDR3 reads TGCGCCAGCAGCCAAGCCCGCGGACTTTCGGAAAAACTGTTTTTT. Translated: CASSQARGLSEKLFF.